This T cell receptor beta chain was documented in a study of blood T cell repertoires in COVID-19. Sequencing was performed with immunoSEQ multiplex PCR; in TCRdb, only in-frame clones are kept and a portion is missing. Among a few hundred thousand clones listed, about 80% were seen once. The CDR3 totals 17 residues. CDR1 is SGHVS, CDR2 FQNEAQ, per germline. Trimming shortened V by 4 bases and J by 9 bases, and 25 bases separated the two germline ends. The rearrangement links TRBV7-8 to TRBJ1-5; possibly TRBD1 for D (6 bases). This TCR came from a man aged 35 to 55 who had recovered from COVID-19. Sequenced material: PBMCs or T cells enriched from blood (not recorded which). The CDR3 DNA reads as TGTGCCAGCAGCTCAATAGGGAGGGGGAACCGGGAAAGGCCCCAGCATTTT. Translation gives CASSSIGRGNRERPQHF.